The sequence of this T cell receptor beta chain was determined in a study of tumor and adjacent non-tumor tissue in lung cancer. Overall study: The cohort had approximately 13 adenocarcinoma, 2 squamous cell and 1 small cell patients. Study-wide results and caveats: TCR diversity was significantly greater in tumor than normal lung tissue.

The template was RNA from unsorted bulk tissue. TCRbeta libraries were built with three rounds of nested PCR, modified from ARM-PCR. MiXCR, applied by TCRdb to the multiplex PCR reads, yields one record per CDR3 protein. The table has fewer than 120,000 distinct CDR3 sequences, approximately 80% seen once. Comments on this clonotype: Its antigen is as yet unknown. Just one base apart from a much larger clone, this may be a read error.

The clonotype comes from a man between 65 and 85 years old with non-small cell lung cancer. Sequencing was done on a sample of lung tumor tissue.

CDR3 region: CASSPLLKYEQYF. In DNA form, the CDR3 reads TGTGCCAGCAGCCCCCTTTTAAAGTACGAGCAGTACTTC. The chain employs TRBV28 and TRBJ2-7; D is ambiguous. The V end was cut by 6 bases, the J end by 4 bases, with 13 bases between. The CDR3 sequence is 13 residues long. Per germline, CDR1 MDHEN and CDR2 SYDVKM.